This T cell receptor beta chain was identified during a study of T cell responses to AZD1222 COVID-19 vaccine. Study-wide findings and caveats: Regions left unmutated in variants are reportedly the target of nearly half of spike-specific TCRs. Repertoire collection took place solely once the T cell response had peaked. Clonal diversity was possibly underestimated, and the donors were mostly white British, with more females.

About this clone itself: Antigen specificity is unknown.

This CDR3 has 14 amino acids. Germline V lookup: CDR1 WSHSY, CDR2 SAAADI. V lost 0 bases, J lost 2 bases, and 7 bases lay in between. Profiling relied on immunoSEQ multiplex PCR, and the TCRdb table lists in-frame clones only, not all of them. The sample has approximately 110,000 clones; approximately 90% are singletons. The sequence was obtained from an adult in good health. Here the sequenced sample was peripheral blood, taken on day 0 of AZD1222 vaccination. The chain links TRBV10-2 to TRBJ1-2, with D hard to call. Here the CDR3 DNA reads TGCGCCAGCAGTGAGTCGCGCGGCAACTATGGCTACACCTTC. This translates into CASSESRGNYGYTF.